This TCR beta chain was sequenced for a study of vaccination effects on CD4 cells after COVID-19. Overall study results and limits: The vaccine-induced clones of healthy vaccinees included only 1 of 255 that cross-reacted with common cold coronaviruses.

Antigen-specific CD4+ T cell clonotypes were called by their expansion after viral peptide-pool culture in ViraFEST. Between days 10 and 11 of culture, CD4+ T cells were separated out. Subjects were given two BNT162b2 or mRNA-1273 vaccine doses. The CDR3 length is 16 residues. CDR1 is MNHEY, CDR2 SVGAGI, per germline. V was trimmed by 2 bases and J by 4 bases, leaving 17 bases between them. About this clone itself: What it recognizes is unknown.

Repertoires were generated with immunoSEQ multiplex PCR, while TCRdb's copy carries only in-frame clones and drops some. The table has 25,000 to 35,000 clones, around 86% seen once. The clonotype originates from a human donor who received a COVID-19 vaccine. Some clones in this sample may be carry-over from other donors' samples. V gene TRBV6-5 combines with J gene TRBJ1-1; TRBD1 might be the D (5 bases). The starting material was CD4+ T cells from PBMCs cultured with SARS-CoV-2 spike peptides, obtained after COVID-19 vaccination. CDR3 in amino acids: CASSYGGSRAATEAFF. DNA for the CDR3: TGTGCCAGCAGTTACGGGGGGAGCAGGGCGGCCACTGAAGCTTTCTTT.